These 24 T cell receptor beta chains were sequenced from one sample in a study of cytomegalovirus exposure and HLA in healthy donors. Measured with immunoSEQ multiplex PCR; TCRdb has only the in-frame clones, and not every one. This table has some 230,000 clones, over 80% appearing once. The sequenced sample was PBMCs. The receptors come from a woman under 30 in good health and CMV-seronegative.

This chain uses TRBV7-2 with TRBJ1-4, with 9 nucleotides matching TRBD1. V lost 5 bases and J lost 7; bases outside the gene matches: 8. Germline CDR1 reads SGHTA; CDR2 reads FQGNSA. The CDR3 spans 15 residues. In DNA, the CDR3 is TGTGCCAGCAGCCCACCGACAGGGGGAGCTGAAAAACTGTTTTTT. Residues: CASSPPTGGAEKLFF.

The J gene is TRBJ2-1, the V gene TRBV27; tentative D call: TRBD1 (5 bases). Germline V gene lookup returns CDR1 MNHEY and CDR2 SMNVEV (reference sequence). This CDR3 has 15 amino acids. V was clipped by 5 bases and J by 4 bases, with 15 bases between them. The CDR3 DNA reads as TGTGCCAGCAGTCGAGAACAGGTCCGGTACAATGAGCAGTTCTTC. Its protein product is CASSREQVRYNEQFF.

This chain connects TRBV5-4 to TRBJ2-7, with TRBD1 identical over 8 bases. The ends lost 2 bases at V and 4 bases at J; junction bases unmatched: 8. Germline V gene data show CDR1 as SGHNT and CDR2 as YYREEE (reference sequence). The CDR3 contains 15 residues. Here the CDR3 reads CASSLRQGAGYEQYF. As DNA, the CDR3 is TGTGCCAGCAGCTTAAGGCAGGGGGCTGGGTACGAGCAGTACTTC.

J is TRBJ1-3 and V is TRBV27, with a weak D call TRBD1 (6 bases). This CDR3 is built from 16 residues. Per the germline V gene, CDR1 is MNHEY and CDR2 is SMNVEV (reference sequence). Trimming took off 1 base at V and 3 bases at J, with 13 bases between the two ends. The CDR3 DNA follows: TGTGCCAGCAGTTTATACCCCGGGGGGCTTGGAAACACCATATATTTT. Encoded protein: CASSLYPGGLGNTIYF.

The chain links TRBV19 to TRBJ2-3, with TRBD2 matching 9 bases. V lost 5 bases to trimming and J lost 1 base; unmatched junction nucleotides: 10. The germline V gene has CDR1 LNHDA and CDR2 SQIVND (reference sequence). The CDR3 has 17 residues. The CDR3 nucleotides read TGTGCCAGTAGTTTATCGGGACTAGCAGATGGCACAGATACGCAGTATTTT. It translates to CASSLSGLADGTDTQYF.

The J gene is TRBJ2-3, the V gene TRBV9; TRBD2 matches at 10 bases. The CDR3 runs to 16 residues. V trimming: 0 bases; J trimming: 4 bases; junction bases outside the gene matches: 5. Germline CDR1 is SGDLS and CDR2 is YYNGEE. The CDR3 loop reads CASSVGPSGRSDTQYF. The CDR3 region has the DNA TGTGCCAGCAGCGTAGGTCCTAGCGGGAGATCAGATACGCAGTATTTT.

This CDR3 reads CASSPGTAENGYTF. The CDR3 nucleotides are TGTGCCAGCAGTCCCGGGACAGCAGAAAATGGCTACACCTTC. The chain uses TRBV2 and TRBJ1-2; 7 positions agree with TRBD1. The CDR3 contains 14 residues. Unmatched junction bases numbered 9, after V lost 5 bases and J lost 6 bases. Germline V lookup: CDR1 SNHLY, CDR2 FYNNEI.

This CDR3 is CASSVGQGPSSTDTQYF. The DNA for the CDR3 is TGTGCCAGCAGTGTGGGACAGGGTCCCTCTAGCACAGATACGCAGTATTTT. The V call is TRBV2, the J call TRBJ2-3; 9 nucleotides agree with TRBD1. The V gene end was trimmed by 4 bases and the J gene end by 0 bases; junction bases not matched to a gene: 8. This CDR3 has 17 residues. Germline V CDR1 and CDR2: SNHLY, FYNNEI.

The chain joins TRBV30 to TRBJ2-7, with 8 bases identical to TRBD1. Per germline, CDR1 GTSNPN and CDR2 SVGIG (reference sequence). Unmatched junction bases numbered 8, after V lost 8 bases and J lost 5 bases. The CDR3 consists of 12 residues. In DNA form, the CDR3 reads TGTGCCGGAGGACAGGGTCCTGACGAGCAGTACTTC. Residues: CAGGQGPDEQYF.

The table lists this clone with a few counts. The V and J genes are TRBV7-9 and TRBJ2-7; 8 nucleotides align to TRBD2. The CDR3 totals 16 residues. CDR1 and CDR2 from the germline V gene are SEHNR and FQNEAQ (reference sequence). J was trimmed by 3 bases and V by 5 bases; bases with no gene match: 12. CDR3 in amino acids: CASSRTGGSGIYEQYF. As DNA, the CDR3 is TGTGCCAGCAGCCGGACGGGAGGTAGCGGGATCTACGAGCAGTACTTC.

The chain combines TRBV4-2 with TRBJ2-1, with 9 positions matching TRBD2. The CDR3 contains 17 residues. V trimming: 0 bases; J trimming: 3 bases; junction bases outside the gene matches: 6. CDR1 is LGHNA, CDR2 YNFKEQ, per germline. CDR3 bases: TGTGCCAGCAGCCAAGATTGGGGGCGGGGGGGCTACAATGAGCAGTTCTTC. Protein product: CASSQDWGRGGYNEQFF.

J is TRBJ2-5 and V is TRBV6-1; tentatively, D is TRBD1 (6 bases). The CDR3 is 14 amino acids. Germline V gene sequence: CDR1 MNHNS, CDR2 SASEGT. V shed 6 bases and J shed 4 bases, with 15 bases lying between them. CDR3 residues: CASRDSLRGETQYF. In nucleotides, the CDR3 is TGTGCCAGCAGAGACAGCCTCAGGGGAGAGACCCAGTACTTC.

In nucleotides, the CDR3 is TGTGCCTGGACTCCCACCGGGGTGCGGGGCGAGCAGTACTTC. Its protein is CAWTPTGVRGEQYF. This chain uses TRBV30 with TRBJ2-7, with D possibly matching TRBD2 (6 bases). Germline CDR1 reads GTSNPN; CDR2 reads SVGIG (reference sequence). Trimming stripped 4 bases from V and 6 bases from J, with 19 bases between. CDR3 length: 14 residues. Drawing the rest from reference TRBV30 and TRBJ2-7, the complete variable domain is SQTIHQWPATLVQPVGSPLSLECTVEGTSNPNLYWYRQAAGRGLQLLFYSVGIGQISSEVPQNLSASRPQDRQFILSSKKLLLSDSGFYLCAWTPTGVRGEQYFGPGTRLTVT.

This chain links TRBV11-2 with TRBJ2-3, with a possible D match to TRBD1 (6 bases). The germline V gene encodes CDR1 SGHAT and CDR2 FQNNGV. The CDR3 consists of 15 residues. The germline V and J ends were trimmed by 5 bases and 3 bases, with 15 bases remaining between them. DNA of the CDR3: TGTGCCAGCAGCCCTGGGCTGAGGGGGACAGATACGCAGTATTTT. As protein: CASSPGLRGTDTQYF.

CDR3 DNA sequence: TGTGCCAGCAGTCTCCGGACTCACACAGATACGCAGTATTTT. This encodes CASSLRTHTDTQYF. The V and J genes are TRBV6-1 and TRBJ2-3; a weak D match, TRBD2 (5 bases). V lost 5 bases and J 2 bases, leaving 11 bases between the germline ends. From germline, CDR1 is MNHNS and CDR2 SASEGT. The CDR3 sequence is 14 residues long.

The V call is TRBV6-1, the J call TRBJ2-7, with D maybe TRBD2 (7 bases). V lost 7 bases, J lost 2 bases, and 15 bases lay in between. This CDR3 is built from 14 residues. Germline V gives CDR1 MNHNS, CDR2 SASEGT. The CDR3 bases are TGTGCCAGCATCAGGTGGGGGGGCGCCTACGAGCAGTACTTC. Protein product: CASIRWGGAYEQYF.

This clone has just a few counts. The CDR3 bases are TGTGCCAGCAGTGTATGGACAGGCTCTGGAAACACCATATATTTT. Its translation: CASSVWTGSGNTIYF. V gene TRBV25-1 combines with J gene TRBJ1-3, with 7 bases identical to TRBD1. V lost 4 bases, J lost 0 bases, and 3 bases stayed unmatched. The CDR3 is 15 amino acids. Germline V lookup: CDR1 MGHDK, CDR2 SYGVNS.

The chain has TRBV28 and TRBJ2-7; 9 bases are shared with TRBD1. V lost 6 bases, J lost 5 bases, and 11 bases stayed unmatched. Germline V lookup: CDR1 MDHEN, CDR2 SYDVKM. This CDR3 contains 15 residues. The CDR3 nucleotides are TGTGCCAGCAGAAACACCGGGACAGGGTTCCACGAGCAGTACTTC. This translates into CASRNTGTGFHEQYF.

The V gene is TRBV19, the J gene TRBJ2-1; 13 nucleotides agree with TRBD2. The CDR3 spans 16 residues. Germline V gene sequence: CDR1 LNHDA, CDR2 SQIVND (reference sequence). Trimming at V came to 5 bases and at J to 3 bases, leaving 4 bases not matched to a gene. CDR3 sequence (DNA): TGTGCCAGTAGTCGGACTAGCGGGAGCCTCTACAATGAGCAGTTCTTC. Residues: CASSRTSGSLYNEQFF.

The CDR3 protein is CASSFSTGGFTEAFF. CDR3 in DNA: TGTGCCAGCAGTTTTTCGACAGGGGGGTTCACTGAAGCTTTCTTT. V usage is TRBV28 and J usage is TRBJ1-1; TRBD1 matches 9 bases. The CDR3 has 15 amino acids. CDR1 and CDR2 (germline): MDHEN, SYDVKM. J was trimmed by 4 bases and V by 3 bases; bases with no gene match: 6.

The chain joins TRBV7-3 to TRBJ2-2, with 8 bases lining up with TRBD1. V lost 4 bases and J lost 7; bases outside the gene matches: 11. The CDR3 consists of 16 residues. Germline-derived CDR1 and CDR2 are SGHTA and FQGTGA. The CDR3 is CASSSSTGARGGELFF. In nucleotides, the CDR3 is TGTGCCAGCAGCTCCTCGACAGGGGCGAGGGGCGGGGAGCTGTTTTTT. The full variable domain, with the rest looked up from reference TRBV7-3 and TRBJ2-2, is GAGVSQTPSNKVTEKGKYVELRCDPISGHTALYWYRQSLGQGPEFLIYFQGTGAADDSGLPNDRFFAVRPEGSVSTLKIQRTERGDSAVYLCASSSSTGARGGELFFGEGSRLTVL.

The rearrangement uses TRBV29-1 and TRBJ1-2, with D unclear. CDR3 length: 15 residues. V was clipped by 3 bases and J by 7 bases, with 21 bases between them. The germline V gene has CDR1 SQVTM and CDR2 ANQGSEA. As DNA, the CDR3 is TGCAGCGTTGACGTTTTAGACTCGTCCCCGTTTGGCTACACCTTC. Its translation: CSVDVLDSSPFGYTF.

The V gene is TRBV5-1, the J gene TRBJ2-2; TRBD1 matches 11 bases. Per germline, CDR1 SGHRS and CDR2 YFSETQ. Unmatched junction bases numbered 6, after V lost 4 bases and J lost 4 bases. This CDR3 is built from 16 residues. CDR3 nucleotide sequence: TGCGCCAGCAGCCCGGGGACAGGGGGTGGCACCGGGGAGCTGTTTTTT. This gives the protein CASSPGTGGGTGELFF.

This clone was seen a single time. The chain carries TRBV6-5 and TRBJ2-7, with a tentative D call TRBD2 (6 bases). In germline, CDR1 is MNHEY, CDR2 SVGAGI. The V end lost 10 bases, the J end lost 6 bases, and 10 bases lay between the germline ends. The CDR3 is made up of 10 amino acids. The DNA for the CDR3 is TGTGCCACCGGAGCGGGCGAGCAGTACTTC. As protein: CATGAGEQYF.